These 27 T cell receptor beta chains came from one sample sequenced in a study of blood T cell repertoires in COVID-19. Profiled with immunoSEQ multiplex PCR; TCRdb holds only in-frame clones, not every one. Of about 85,000 clones detected, over 85% appear once; the ten largest clones hold about 2%. Sequencing was done on a sample of peripheral blood. Source of these receptors: a man aged 50 or older with acute or convalescent COVID-19.

The genes are TRBV2 and TRBJ1-2; D gene uncertain. The CDR3 contains 13 residues. V lost 0 bases to trimming and J lost 7 bases, with 9 bases between them. Germline V lookup: CDR1 SNHLY, CDR2 FYNNEI. For the CDR3, the DNA is TGTGCCAGCAGTGAAGCTAGGTCGGGTGGCTACACCTTC. Protein product: CASSEARSGGYTF.

The CDR3 sequence is CASSLEATGELFF. CDR3 DNA sequence: TGTGCCAGCAGCTTGGAAGCAACCGGGGAGCTGTTTTTT. J is TRBJ2-2 and V is TRBV5-4, with D uncertain. The CDR3 spans 13 residues. The ends were cut back, 0 bases at V and 5 bases at J, with 5 bases in the middle. Germline V lookup: CDR1 SGHNT, CDR2 YYREEE (reference sequence).

As for this clone: This likely comes from a read error, as the CDR3 has no conserved phenylalanine or tryptophan at its end. Because the CDR3's place on the DNA is in doubt, the DNA is left out and the CDR3 is given as listed by TCRdb. The V and J genes are TRBV12-3 or TRBV12-4 and TRBJ1-6; the D call TRBD1 from the table was never checked on the DNA. Including both end residues, the CDR3 is 9 amino acids long. CDR3 amino acids: CASSSGQLG.

This chain uses TRBV28 with TRBJ2-1, with TRBD1 matching 10 bases. Per germline, CDR1 MDHEN and CDR2 SYDVKM. The CDR3 loop spans 16 amino acids. J gave up 4 bases and V 4 bases, and 7 bases lay outside the gene matches. CDR3 protein: CASSSWDRGDYNEQFF. In DNA, the CDR3 is TGTGCCAGCAGTTCCTGGGACAGGGGCGATTACAATGAGCAGTTCTTC. The whole variable domain, remainder taken from reference TRBV28 and TRBJ2-1, is DVKVTQSSRYLVKRTGEKVFLECVQDMDHENMFWYRQDPGLGLRLIYFSYDVKMKEKGDIPEGYSVSREKKERFSLILESASTNQTSMYLCASSSWDRGDYNEQFFGPGTRLTVL.

The chain couples TRBV2 to TRBJ2-3, with 8 bases matching TRBD1. With 7 bases clipped from V and 4 bases from J, the junction kept 7 bases outside the gene matches. Germline V gene sequence: CDR1 SNHLY, CDR2 FYNNEI. The CDR3 runs to 14 residues. CDR3 in amino acids: CASTSGQGPDTQYF. In nucleotides, the CDR3 is TGTGCCAGCACCTCCGGACAGGGCCCAGATACGCAGTATTTT.

The rearrangement uses TRBV6-2 or TRBV6-3 and TRBJ1-2; perhaps TRBD1 as D (6 bases). The V and J ends lost 0 bases and 4 bases respectively, with 9 bases between them. The germline CDR1 and CDR2 sequences are MNHEY and SVGEGT. This CDR3 region has 14 residues. The CDR3 DNA reads TGTGCCAGCAGTTACTCCAGGGGCGTCTATGGCTACACCTTC. It specifies CASSYSRGVYGYTF.

The J gene is TRBJ2-3, the V gene TRBV24-1; D not resolved. CDR1 and CDR2 (germline): KGHDR, SFDVKD. The length of the CDR3 is 13 residues. V was clipped by 4 bases and J by 3 bases, with 7 bases between them. The CDR3 spells CATSEPGTDTQYF. The DNA for the CDR3 is TGTGCCACCAGTGAACCCGGGACAGATACGCAGTATTTT.

This chain joins TRBV3-1 (or the pseudogene TRBV3-2) and TRBJ2-2, with 7 bases that match TRBD1. V was clipped by 1 base and J by 5 bases; unmatched bases: 4. In germline, CDR1 is LGHDT, CDR2 YNNKEL (reference sequence). The CDR3 consists of 15 residues. DNA for the CDR3: TGTGCCAGCAGCCAAGTGGGACAGCGAACCGGGGAGCTGTTTTTT. This gives the protein CASSQVGQRTGELFF.

CDR3 residues: CASSRQGPRDEQYF. CDR3 in DNA: TGTGCCAGCAGCCGACAGGGGCCACGGGACGAGCAGTACTTC. This chain links TRBV7-9 with TRBJ2-7, with TRBD1 matching 8 bases. Unmatched junction bases numbered 8, after V lost 5 bases and J lost 5 bases. The CDR3 is 14 residues long. Germline V gene data show CDR1 as SEHNR and CDR2 as FQNEAQ (reference sequence).

The rearrangement uses TRBV5-1 and TRBJ2-1, with 7 bases that match TRBD2. Germline V gene data show CDR1 as SGHRS and CDR2 as YFSETQ. The CDR3 has 17 amino acids. The ends lost 0 bases at V and 0 bases at J; junction bases unmatched: 6. The CDR3 DNA sequence: TGCGCCAGCAGCTTGGTCTTCCTAGCGGACTCCTACAATGAGCAGTTCTTC. Its translation: CASSLVFLADSYNEQFF.

The rearrangement links TRBV5-6 to TRBJ1-2, with D perhaps TRBD1 (6 bases). Germline-derived CDR1 and CDR2 are SGHDT and YYEEEE. The V and J ends lost 0 bases and 8 bases respectively, with 17 bases between them. The CDR3 runs to 15 residues. The CDR3: CASSLGSYQGKGYTF. The DNA for the CDR3 is TGTGCCAGCAGCTTGGGGTCATATCAGGGGAAAGGCTACACCTTC.

This chain joins TRBV2 and TRBJ1-2; D perhaps matches TRBD1 (5 bases). V lost 8 bases to trimming and J lost 5 bases, with 9 bases between them. Germline assignment: CDR1 SNHLY and CDR2 FYNNEI. The CDR3 consists of 11 residues. The CDR3: CASPQVYGYTF. In nucleotides, the CDR3 is TGTGCCAGCCCACAGGTATATGGCTACACCTTC.

The V call is TRBV28, the J call TRBJ1-4; 8 nucleotides line up with TRBD1. Looked up from germline, CDR1 is MDHEN and CDR2 is SYDVKM. V shed 6 bases and J 2 bases; nucleotides not matched to a gene: 2. The CDR3 is 14 residues long. The CDR3 DNA is TGTGCCAGCAGGTACAGGGGGACTAATGAAAAACTGTTTTTT. This codes for CASRYRGTNEKLFF.

The gene calls are TRBV7-8 and TRBJ2-7; 11 nucleotides line up with TRBD2. With 2 bases clipped from V and 2 bases from J, the junction kept 2 bases outside the gene matches. CDR3 size: 15 residues. Germline V gene sequence: CDR1 SGHVS, CDR2 FQNEAQ. CDR3 coding DNA: TGTGCCAGCAGCTTAAGTAGCGGGAGGGCCTACGAGCAGTACTTC. Translated: CASSLSSGRAYEQYF.

This chain uses TRBV25-1 with TRBJ2-3; unclear D gene. V was pared by 2 bases and J by 8 bases, with 8 bases between. CDR3 length: 12 residues. Germline lookup yields CDR1 MGHDK and CDR2 SYGVNS. The CDR3 DNA reads as TGTGCCAGCAGTGAAGGTGTCGGTACGCAGTATTTT. Translating gives CASSEGVGTQYF.

The V call is TRBV7-7, the J call TRBJ2-3; D remains unclear. The V gene lost 5 bases and the J gene lost 2 bases, with 8 bases spanning the gap. CDR1 SSHAT and CDR2 FNYEAQ come from the germline V gene (reference sequence). CDR3 length: 13 residues. CDR3 DNA: TGTGCCAGCAGCACCGACAACACAGATACGCAGTATTTT. Translated, it gives CASSTDNTDTQYF.

The chain carries TRBV15 and TRBJ1-6, with D uncertain. Looked up from germline, CDR1 is LNHNV and CDR2 is YYDKDF (reference sequence). The CDR3 runs to 15 residues. V was clipped by 0 bases and J by 10 bases, with 13 bases between them. The CDR3, as DNA: TGTGCCACCAGCAGAGACTTGTCCGGTAACTCACCCCTCCACTTT. Translated, it gives CATSRDLSGNSPLHF.

The gene calls are TRBV7-2 and TRBJ1-2; D possibly corresponds to TRBD1 (5 bases). Germline V gene lookup returns CDR1 SGHTA and CDR2 FQGNSA. The CDR3 is 13 amino acids. Trimming removed 5 bases at V and 3 bases at J, with 10 bases between. CDR3 coding DNA: TGTGCCAGCAGCCCGTTAGGGGACTATGGCTACACCTTC. Amino acids: CASSPLGDYGYTF.

V usage is TRBV30 and J usage is TRBJ2-5; a possible D gene is TRBD2 (6 bases). CDR1 and CDR2 from the germline V gene are GTSNPN and SVGIG (reference sequence). The V end was cut by 4 bases, the J end by 0 bases, with 15 bases between. The length of the CDR3 is 15 residues. The CDR3 nucleotides are TGTGCCTGGACCCCCATGGGGGGTTACCAAGAGACCCAGTACTTC. Amino acid sequence: CAWTPMGGYQETQYF.

This clone was seen a single time. The chain uses TRBV3-1 (or the pseudogene TRBV3-2) and TRBJ2-4; maybe TRBD2 (6 bases). The CDR3 consists of 15 residues. The germline gives CDR1 LGHDT, CDR2 YNNKEL (reference sequence). Trimming shortened V by 3 bases and J by 2 bases, and 11 bases separated the two germline ends. The CDR3 DNA follows: TGTGCCAGCAGCCAGATGGGGGGAACCAAAAACATTCAGTACTTC. Translated: CASSQMGGTKNIQYF.

The genes are TRBV5-4 and TRBJ2-7; D is possibly TRBD2 (6 bases). Looked up from germline, CDR1 is SGHNT and CDR2 is YYREEE (reference sequence). V dropped 4 bases and J dropped 0 bases, with 8 bases sitting between them. The CDR3 runs to 13 residues. In DNA, the CDR3 is TGTGCCAGCAGCCTAGCGTTCTCCTACGAGCAGTACTTC. Protein: CASSLAFSYEQYF.

CDR3 nucleotide sequence: TGTGCCAGCAGTCCGCAGACTAGGGTTGAGCAGTTCTTC. As protein: CASSPQTRVEQFF. The chain couples TRBV27 to TRBJ2-1, with D perhaps matching TRBD2 (6 bases). In germline, CDR1 is MNHEY, CDR2 SMNVEV (reference sequence). V was shortened by 5 bases and J by 9 bases, with 14 bases between the two germline ends. The CDR3 is made up of 13 amino acids.

V is TRBV5-5 and J is TRBJ1-1, with 8 bases matching TRBD1. Germline CDR1 reads SGHKS; CDR2 reads YYEKEE (reference sequence). V trimming: 0 bases; J trimming: 1 base; junction bases outside the gene matches: 11. The CDR3 extends over 18 amino acids. The CDR3 loop is CASSLAWTGPYQNTEAFF. The CDR3 nucleotides read TGTGCCAGCAGCTTGGCCTGGACAGGGCCTTACCAGAACACTGAAGCTTTCTTT. The variable domain in full, with the rest retrieved from reference TRBV5-5 and TRBJ1-1, is DAGVTQSPTHLIKTRGQQVTLRCSPISGHKSVSWYQQVLGQGPQFIFQYYEKEERGRGNFPDRFSARQFPNYSSELNVNALLLGDSALYLCASSLAWTGPYQNTEAFFGQGTRLTVV.

In its sample, this clone was seen once. The rearrangement joins TRBV18 to TRBJ1-1; D call uncertain. Germline lookup yields CDR1 KGHSH and CDR2 LQKENI. Trimming took off 1 base at V and 0 bases at J, with 9 bases between the two ends. This CDR3 has 15 residues. DNA of the CDR3: TGTGCCAGCTCACCACGGCGGGATATGAACACTGAAGCTTTCTTT. It specifies CASSPRRDMNTEAFF.

The V call is TRBV29-1, the J call TRBJ1-2; maybe TRBD1 (5 bases). This CDR3 has 13 amino acids. Trimming removed 3 bases from V and 8 bases from J, with 16 bases in between. CDR1 is SQVTM and CDR2 is ANQGSEA in the germline V gene. CDR3 DNA: TGCAGCGTTGACGCAGGGTCATTAGGGGGCTACACCTTC. It translates to CSVDAGSLGGYTF.

The V gene is TRBV5-5, the J gene TRBJ2-7, with 13 bases matching TRBD2. The CDR3 runs to 18 residues. Germline V gene lookup returns CDR1 SGHKS and CDR2 YYEKEE (reference sequence). The V and J ends lost 0 bases and 4 bases, in that order; junction bases with no gene match: 10. This CDR3 is CASSLVRLAGGLGYEQYF. The CDR3 DNA reads as TGTGCCAGCAGCTTGGTGCGACTAGCGGGAGGCCTTGGGTACGAGCAGTACTTC.

The CDR3 here is CASSQLEQGGNEKLFF. The CDR3 DNA reads as TGTGCCAGCAGCCAACTTGAACAGGGGGGGAATGAAAAACTGTTTTTT. The gene calls are TRBV3-1 (or the pseudogene TRBV3-2) and TRBJ1-4; TRBD1 agrees at 8 bases. Germline V lookup: CDR1 LGHDT, CDR2 YNNKEL (reference sequence). This CDR3 comprises 16 residues. Trimming took 2 bases from V and 5 from J; bases not matched to a gene: 7.